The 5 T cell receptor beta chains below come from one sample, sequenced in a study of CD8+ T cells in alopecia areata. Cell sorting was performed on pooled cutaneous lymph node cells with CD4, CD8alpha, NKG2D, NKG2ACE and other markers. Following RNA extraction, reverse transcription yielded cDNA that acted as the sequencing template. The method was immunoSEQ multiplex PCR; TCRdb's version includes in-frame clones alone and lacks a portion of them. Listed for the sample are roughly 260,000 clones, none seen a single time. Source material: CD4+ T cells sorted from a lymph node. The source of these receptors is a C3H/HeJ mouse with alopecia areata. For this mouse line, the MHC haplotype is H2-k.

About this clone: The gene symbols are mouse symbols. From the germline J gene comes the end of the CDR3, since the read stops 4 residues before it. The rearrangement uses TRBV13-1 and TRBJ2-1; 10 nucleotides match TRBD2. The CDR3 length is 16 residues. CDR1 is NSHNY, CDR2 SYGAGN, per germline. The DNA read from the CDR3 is TGTGCCAGCAGTGCCCGCTCTGGGGGGGCGGGGGCT. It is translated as CASSARSGGAGA. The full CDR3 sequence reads CASSARSGGAGAEQFF.

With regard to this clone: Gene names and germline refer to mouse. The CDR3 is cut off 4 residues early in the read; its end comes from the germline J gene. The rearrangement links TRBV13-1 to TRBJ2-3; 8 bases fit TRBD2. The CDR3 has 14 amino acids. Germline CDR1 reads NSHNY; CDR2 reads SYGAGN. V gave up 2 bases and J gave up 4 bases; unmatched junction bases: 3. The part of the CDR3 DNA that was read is TGTGCCAGCAGTGACTGGGGGGCCACAGAA. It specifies CASSDWGATE. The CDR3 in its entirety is CASSDWGATETLYF.

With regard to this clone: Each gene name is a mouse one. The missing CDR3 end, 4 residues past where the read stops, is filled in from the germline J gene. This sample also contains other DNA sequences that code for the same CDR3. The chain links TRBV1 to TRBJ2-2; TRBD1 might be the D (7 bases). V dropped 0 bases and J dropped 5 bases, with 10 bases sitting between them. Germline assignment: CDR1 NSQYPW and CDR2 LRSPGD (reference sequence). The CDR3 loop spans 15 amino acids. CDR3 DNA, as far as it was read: TGCACCTGCAGTGCAGAAGGGGGCTCGACCGGG. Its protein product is CTCSAEGGSTG. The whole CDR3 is CTCSAEGGSTGQLYF.

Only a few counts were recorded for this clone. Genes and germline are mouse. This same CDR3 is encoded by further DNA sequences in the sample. CDR3 bases read: TGTGCCAGCAGCCAGACAAATTCCTATAATTCGCCC. Protein sequence: CASSQTNSYNSP. The entire CDR3 sequence reads CASSQTNSYNSPLYF. The gene calls are TRBV5 and TRBJ1-6; D gene ambiguous. The CDR3 goes on 3 residues after the read ends, and that part is filled in from the germline J gene. TRBJ1-6 belongs to the ORF category, with a function that is uncertain. Germline V gene data show CDR1 as LGHNA and CDR2 as YNLKQL (reference sequence). The CDR3 has 15 amino acids. V was trimmed by 3 bases and J by 0 bases, leaving 6 bases between them.

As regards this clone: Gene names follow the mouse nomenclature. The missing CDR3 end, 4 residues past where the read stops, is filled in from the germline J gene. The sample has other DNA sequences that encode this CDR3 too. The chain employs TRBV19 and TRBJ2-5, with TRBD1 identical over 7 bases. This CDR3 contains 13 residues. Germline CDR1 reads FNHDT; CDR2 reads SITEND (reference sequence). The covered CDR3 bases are TGTGCCAGCAGTATCCAGGGGGTGGAC. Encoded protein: CASSIQGVD. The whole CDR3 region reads CASSIQGVDTQYF.